This paragraph covers one TCR beta chain sequence. Its matching antigen is unknown. This entry belongs to a study of monozygotic twins with inflammatory bowel disease. One entry per CDR3 protein, without DNA, is what TCRdb gives after re-calling the 5' RACE reads. This sample's clone table lists some 200,000 distinct CDR3 sequences. The study's findings and limits: Resolution of different T cell subtypes was not achieved.

This CDR3 contains 16 residues. Looked up from germline, CDR1 is SGHTA and CDR2 is FQGNSA. The chain is built from TRBV7-2 and TRBJ2-7; TCRdb indicates TRBD2, and absent DNA this call remains unverified. The clonotype was recovered from a human donor with ulcerative colitis or Crohn's disease, or a healthy co-twin of an affected twin (not recorded which). Sequenced input: blood. The chain's CDR3 is CASSLAPSGGSYEQYF.